The 4 T cell receptor beta chains below were found in one sample sequenced in a study of CD8 T cells in Susac syndrome. When the RNA was reverse transcribed, random hexamers were used with an input of roughly 0.45 to 1 ug. TCRdb reprocessed the immunoSEQ multiplex PCR reads with MiXCR, giving one entry per CDR3 protein. The table records some 130,000 distinct CDR3 sequences, approximately 94% of them present only once. The source material was CD4+ T cells from PBMCs. The origin of the receptors is a human donor with multiple sclerosis.

This clonotype has only one observation. J is TRBJ2-2 and V is TRBV20-1, with 7 bases identical to TRBD1. The length of the CDR3 is 13 residues. J gave up 7 bases and V 5 bases, and 7 bases lay outside the gene matches. The V gene's germline CDR1 is DFQATT and CDR2 SNEGSKA (reference sequence). CDR3 in amino acids: CSASGTVNGELFF. The CDR3 DNA is TGCAGTGCTTCCGGGACAGTGAACGGGGAGCTGTTTTTT.

The chain uses TRBV19 and TRBJ1-2; D remains ambiguous. The V and J ends lost 4 bases and 5 bases respectively, with 17 bases between them. The CDR3 consists of 15 residues. Germline lookup yields CDR1 LNHDA and CDR2 SQIVND (reference sequence). This CDR3 is CASSTPSSGVYGYTF. In nucleotides, the CDR3 is TGTGCCAGTAGTACCCCCTCGTCAGGCGTTTATGGCTACACCTTC.

V gene TRBV5-1 combines with J gene TRBJ2-5, with 8 bases aligning to TRBD1. The CDR3 is 14 amino acids. Trimming cost V 3 bases and J 3 bases; bases outside gene matches: 4. CDR1 is SGHRS, CDR2 YFSETQ, per germline. The CDR3 loop reads CASSWDRRKETQYF. In DNA form, the CDR3 reads TGCGCCAGCAGCTGGGACAGGCGGAAAGAGACCCAGTACTTC.

The chain has TRBV20-1 and TRBJ2-7, with D uncertain. In germline, CDR1 is DFQATT, CDR2 SNEGSKA (reference sequence). Trimming took 3 bases from V and 6 from J, leaving 9 bases between them. The CDR3 sequence is 11 residues long. The CDR3 DNA is TGCAGTGCTAGTTCCGAGGCCGAGCAGTACTTC. Amino acids: CSASSEAEQYF.